This T cell receptor beta chain was captured in a study of cytomegalovirus exposure and HLA in healthy donors. The PCR had 60 Vbeta and 13 Jbeta primers. Some clones are missing from TCRdb's copy, which holds only in-frame ones; the method was immunoSEQ multiplex PCR. The sample carries 100,000 to 130,000 clones, approximately 79% recorded once. This CDR3 comprises 16 residues. The junction had 7 bases not matched to a gene; V was cut back by 10 bases and J by 4 bases. The germline V gene has CDR1 MGHRA and CDR2 YSYEKL. The specimen was PBMCs. The clonotype comes from a woman between 35 and 50 years old in good health and CMV-seropositive. The chain employs TRBV4-1 and TRBJ2-2; 15 nucleotides match TRBD2. The CDR3 coding sequence is TGCGCCACCCGGACTAGCGGGGGGGAAGTCACCGGGGAGCTGTTTTTT. It translates to CATRTSGGEVTGELFF.